This T cell receptor (beta chain) came from a study of radiation and T cells in renal cell carcinoma. By sample share, this clone is medium-sized. The antigen remains undetermined. Overall study findings and caveats: Dominant CDR3 motifs occupied more repertoire in irradiated than control tumors.

The repertoire was sequenced with immunoSEQ multiplex PCR; TCRdb's copy has only in-frame clones and lacks some. The repertoire holds 15,000 to 18,000 clones, with 55% to 60% as singletons. Treatment specified: treatment-naive control, cytoreductive nephrectomy. Control tumors came from treatment-naive patients without prior radiation. This receptor was obtained from a man between 50 and 59 years old with renal cell carcinoma. The sequences come from tumor tissue, collected from a patient whose treatment was nephrectomy without radiotherapy.

CDR3 region: CASSEWGGGEKLFF. The CDR3 DNA sequence: TGTGCCAGCAGTGAATGGGGAGGGGGCGAAAAACTGTTTTTT. The V gene is TRBV25-1, the J gene TRBJ1-4; 7 positions match TRBD1. Germline-derived CDR1 and CDR2 are MGHDK and SYGVNS. The junction had 4 bases not matched to a gene; V was cut back by 1 base and J by 8 bases. The CDR3 covers 14 residues.